This T cell receptor (beta chain) was profiled in a study of blood T cell repertoires in COVID-19. Study overall: The study drew acute and convalescent COVID-19 samples from the United States, Italy and Spain. PBMCs, B-cell-depleted T cells, or T cells were the source of the cDNA or gDNA that made up the material.

The sample holds one count of this clone. Original analysis: Quantification of nucleated cells was approximated via reference gene primer amplification. Sequenced by immunoSEQ multiplex PCR; TCRdb stores in-frame clones only, minus some. For V, J and clone size, that table is used; D and trimming come from the DNA. The table lists around 30,000 clones, more than 75% of them singletons. The sequenced material came from peripheral blood. This TCR derives from a man in his sixties or seventies with active or convalescent COVID-19.

The CDR3 sequence is CAKPSGGRGTGELFF. The CDR3 region has the DNA TGTGCCAAACCATCCGGGGGGCGCGGCACCGGGGAGCTGTTTTTT. V and J are TRBV7-8 and TRBJ2-2; TRBD2 might be the D (7 bases). The CDR3 covers 15 residues. V lost 10 bases and J 4 bases, leaving 19 bases between the germline ends. From germline, CDR1 is SGHVS and CDR2 FQNEAQ.